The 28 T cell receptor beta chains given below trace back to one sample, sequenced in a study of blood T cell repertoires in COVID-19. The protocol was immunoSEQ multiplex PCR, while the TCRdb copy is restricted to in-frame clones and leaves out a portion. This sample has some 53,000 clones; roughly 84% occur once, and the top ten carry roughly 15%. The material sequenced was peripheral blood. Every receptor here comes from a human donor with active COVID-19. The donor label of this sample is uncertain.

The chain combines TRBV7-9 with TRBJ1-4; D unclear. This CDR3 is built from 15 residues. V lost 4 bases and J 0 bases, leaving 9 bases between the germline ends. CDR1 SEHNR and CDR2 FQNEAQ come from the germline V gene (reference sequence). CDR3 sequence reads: CASSYSSTTNEKLFF. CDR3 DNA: TGTGCCAGCAGCTATTCGAGCACAACTAATGAAAAACTGTTTTTT.

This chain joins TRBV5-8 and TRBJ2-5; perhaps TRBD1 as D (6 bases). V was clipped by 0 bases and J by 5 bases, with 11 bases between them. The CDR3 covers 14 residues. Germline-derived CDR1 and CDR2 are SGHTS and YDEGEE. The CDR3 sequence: CASSLDRAAETQYF. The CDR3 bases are TGTGCCAGCAGCTTGGACAGGGCCGCGGAGACCCAGTACTTC.

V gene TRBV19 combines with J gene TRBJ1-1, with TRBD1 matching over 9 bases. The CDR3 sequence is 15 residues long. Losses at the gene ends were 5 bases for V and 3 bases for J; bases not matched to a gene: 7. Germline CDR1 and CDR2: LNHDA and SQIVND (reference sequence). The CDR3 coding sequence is TGTGCCAGTAGTGCGCTGGGACAGGGCTACACTGAAGCTTTCTTT. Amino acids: CASSALGQGYTEAFF. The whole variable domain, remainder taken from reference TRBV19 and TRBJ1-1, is DGGITQSPKYLFRKEGQNVTLSCEQNLNHDAMYWYRQDPGQGLRLIYYSQIVNDFQKGDIAEGYSVSREKKESFPLTVTSAQKNPTAFYLCASSALGQGYTEAFFGQGTRLTVV.

CDR3 in DNA: TGTGCCAGCAGTTTCCCTGGGGGGACTGAAGCTTTCTTT. The encoded protein is CASSFPGGTEAFF. This rearrangement joins TRBV12-3 or TRBV12-4 to TRBJ1-1, with a weak D call TRBD1 (5 bases). The CDR3 has 13 amino acids. V lost 3 bases, J lost 5 bases, and 10 bases lay in between.

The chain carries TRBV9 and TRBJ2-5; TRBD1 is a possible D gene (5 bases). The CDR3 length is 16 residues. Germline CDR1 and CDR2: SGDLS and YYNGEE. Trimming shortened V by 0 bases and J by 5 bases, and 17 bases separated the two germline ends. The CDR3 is CASSVVPVGADETQYF. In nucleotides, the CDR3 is TGTGCCAGCAGCGTAGTTCCGGTAGGGGCGGATGAGACCCAGTACTTC.

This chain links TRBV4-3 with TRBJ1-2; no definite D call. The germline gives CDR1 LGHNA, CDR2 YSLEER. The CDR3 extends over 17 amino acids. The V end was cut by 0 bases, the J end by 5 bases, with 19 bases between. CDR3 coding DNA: TGCGCCAGCAGCCAAGAACGCGGCCTAATCCCCCGATATGGCTACACCTTC. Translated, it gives CASSQERGLIPRYGYTF.

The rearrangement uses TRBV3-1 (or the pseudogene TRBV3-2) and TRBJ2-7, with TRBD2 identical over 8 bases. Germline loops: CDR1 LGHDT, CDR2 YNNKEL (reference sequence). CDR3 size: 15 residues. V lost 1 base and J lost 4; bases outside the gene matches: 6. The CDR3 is CASSQVAGGLYEQYF. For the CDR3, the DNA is TGTGCCAGCAGCCAAGTTGCGGGGGGTCTATACGAGCAGTACTTC.

CDR3 nucleotides: TGTGCCAGTAGTATAGTATCCAGGGCCGGCACCGGGGAGCTGTTTTTT. Translation gives CASSIVSRAGTGELFF. The chain has TRBV19 and TRBJ2-2; possibly TRBD1 for D (5 bases). The CDR3 is 16 amino acids. Looked up from germline, CDR1 is LNHDA and CDR2 is SQIVND (reference sequence). V was trimmed by 1 base and J by 4 bases, leaving 13 bases between them. The full variable domain, with the rest looked up from reference TRBV19 and TRBJ2-2, is DGGITQSPKYLFRKEGQNVTLSCEQNLNHDAMYWYRQDPGQGLRLIYYSQIVNDFQKGDIAEGYSVSREKKESFPLTVTSAQKNPTAFYLCASSIVSRAGTGELFFGEGSRLTVL.

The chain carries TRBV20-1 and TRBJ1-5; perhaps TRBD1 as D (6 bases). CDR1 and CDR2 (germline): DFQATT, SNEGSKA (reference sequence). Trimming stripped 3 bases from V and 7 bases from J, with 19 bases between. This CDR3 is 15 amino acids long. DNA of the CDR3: TGCAGTGCTAGTTCACGCCTGGGGGCAAAGCAGCCCCAGCATTTT. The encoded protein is CSASSRLGAKQPQHF.

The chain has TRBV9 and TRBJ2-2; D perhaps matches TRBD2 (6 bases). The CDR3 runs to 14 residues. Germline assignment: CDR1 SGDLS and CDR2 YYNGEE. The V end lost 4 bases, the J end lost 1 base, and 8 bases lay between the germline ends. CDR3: CASSWGVNTGELFF. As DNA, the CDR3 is TGTGCCAGCAGCTGGGGGGTGAACACCGGGGAGCTGTTTTTT.

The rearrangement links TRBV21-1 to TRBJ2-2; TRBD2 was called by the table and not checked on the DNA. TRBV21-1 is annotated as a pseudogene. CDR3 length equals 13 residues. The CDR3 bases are TGTGCGTCCAGAAACGGGGATACCGGGGAGCTGTTTTTT. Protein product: CASRNGDTGELFF.

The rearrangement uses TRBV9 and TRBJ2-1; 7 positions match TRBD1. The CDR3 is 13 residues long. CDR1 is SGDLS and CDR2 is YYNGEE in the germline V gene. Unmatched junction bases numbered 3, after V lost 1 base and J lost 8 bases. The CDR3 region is CASSVQGVDEQFF. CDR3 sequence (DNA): TGTGCCAGCAGCGTACAGGGGGTTGATGAGCAGTTCTTC.

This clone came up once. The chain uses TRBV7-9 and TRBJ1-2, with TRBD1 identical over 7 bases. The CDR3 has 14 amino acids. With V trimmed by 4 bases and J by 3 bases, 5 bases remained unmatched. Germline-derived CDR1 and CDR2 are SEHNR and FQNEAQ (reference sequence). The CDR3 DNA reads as TGTGCCAGCAGCTGGGCGGGGACAGACTATGGCTACACCTTC. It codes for CASSWAGTDYGYTF.

The CDR3 sequence: CASSLTGKSSYNEQFF. For the CDR3, the DNA is TGTGCCAGCAGCTTGACAGGGAAGAGCTCCTACAATGAGCAGTTCTTC. This rearrangement joins TRBV7-3 to TRBJ2-1; 7 bases map to TRBD1. The CDR3 loop spans 16 amino acids. V gave up 3 bases and J gave up 0 bases; unmatched junction bases: 5. Looked up from germline, CDR1 is SGHTA and CDR2 is FQGTGA.

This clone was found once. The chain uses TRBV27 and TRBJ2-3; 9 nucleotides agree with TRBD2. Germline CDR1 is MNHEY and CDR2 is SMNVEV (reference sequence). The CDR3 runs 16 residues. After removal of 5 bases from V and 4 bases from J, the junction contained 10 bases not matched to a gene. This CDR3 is CASSDRSGGIADTQYF. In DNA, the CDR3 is TGTGCCAGCAGTGACCGTAGCGGGGGAATCGCAGATACGCAGTATTTT.

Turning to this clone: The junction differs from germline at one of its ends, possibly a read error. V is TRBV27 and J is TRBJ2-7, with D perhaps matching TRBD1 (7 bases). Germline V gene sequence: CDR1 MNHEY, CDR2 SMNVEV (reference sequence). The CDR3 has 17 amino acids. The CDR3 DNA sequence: TGTGCCAGCAGTATGGGTGACGCAGGGGGGTTCTACTACGGGCAGTACTTC. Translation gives CASSMGDAGGFYYGQYF.

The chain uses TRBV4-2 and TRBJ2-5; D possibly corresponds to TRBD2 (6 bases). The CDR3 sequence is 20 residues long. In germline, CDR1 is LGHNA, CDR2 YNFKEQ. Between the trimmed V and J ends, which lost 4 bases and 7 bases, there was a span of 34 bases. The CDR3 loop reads CASSRDTRGVVRNIIGTQYF. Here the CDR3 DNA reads TGTGCCAGCAGCCGCGACACGCGGGGAGTAGTACGCAACATTATAGGGACCCAGTACTTC.

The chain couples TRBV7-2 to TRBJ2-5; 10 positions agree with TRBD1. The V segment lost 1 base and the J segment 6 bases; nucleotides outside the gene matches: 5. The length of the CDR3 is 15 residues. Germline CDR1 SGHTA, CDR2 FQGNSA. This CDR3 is CASSLEPTGGKTQYF. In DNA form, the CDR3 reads TGTGCCAGCAGCTTAGAGCCGACAGGGGGCAAGACCCAGTACTTC. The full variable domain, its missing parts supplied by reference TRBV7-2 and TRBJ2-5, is GAGVSQSPSNKVTEKGKDVELRCDPISGHTALYWYRQSLGQGLEFLIYFQGNSAPDKSGLPSDRFSAERTGGSVSTLTIQRTQQEDSAVYLCASSLEPTGGKTQYFGPGTRLLVL.

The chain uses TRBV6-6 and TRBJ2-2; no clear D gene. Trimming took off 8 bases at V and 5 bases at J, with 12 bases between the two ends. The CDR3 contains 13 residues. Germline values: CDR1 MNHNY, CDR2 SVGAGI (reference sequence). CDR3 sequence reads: CASARGTTGELFF. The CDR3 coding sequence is TGTGCCAGCGCGCGAGGCACGACCGGGGAGCTGTTTTTT.

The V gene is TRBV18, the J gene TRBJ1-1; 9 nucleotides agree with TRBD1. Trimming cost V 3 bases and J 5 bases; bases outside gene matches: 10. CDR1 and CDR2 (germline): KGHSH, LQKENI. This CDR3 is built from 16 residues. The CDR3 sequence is CASSPYRGREGTEAFF. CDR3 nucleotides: TGTGCCAGCTCACCGTACAGGGGGCGAGAAGGTACTGAAGCTTTCTTT.

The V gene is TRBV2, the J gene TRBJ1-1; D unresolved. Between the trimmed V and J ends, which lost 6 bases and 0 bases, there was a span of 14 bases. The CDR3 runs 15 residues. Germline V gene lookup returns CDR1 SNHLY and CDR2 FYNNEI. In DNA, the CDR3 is TGTGCCAGCAGGGATGGGCTGGGCCTGAACACTGAAGCTTTCTTT. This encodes CASRDGLGLNTEAFF.

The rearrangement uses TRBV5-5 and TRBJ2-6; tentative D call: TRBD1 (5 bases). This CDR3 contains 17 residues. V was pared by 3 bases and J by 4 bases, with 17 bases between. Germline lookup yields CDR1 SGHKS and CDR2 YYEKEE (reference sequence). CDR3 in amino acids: CASSSVIGASGANVLTF. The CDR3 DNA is TGTGCCAGCAGCTCCGTTATAGGGGCGTCGGGGGCCAACGTCCTGACTTTC.

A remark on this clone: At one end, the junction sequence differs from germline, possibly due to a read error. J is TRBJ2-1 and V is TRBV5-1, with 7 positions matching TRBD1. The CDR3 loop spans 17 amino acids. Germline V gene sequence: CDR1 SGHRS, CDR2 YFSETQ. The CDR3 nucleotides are TGCGCCAGCGGCTTGGCCTACAGGACAGGCACCTACAATGAGCAGTTCTTC. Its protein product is CASGLAYRTGTYNEQFF.

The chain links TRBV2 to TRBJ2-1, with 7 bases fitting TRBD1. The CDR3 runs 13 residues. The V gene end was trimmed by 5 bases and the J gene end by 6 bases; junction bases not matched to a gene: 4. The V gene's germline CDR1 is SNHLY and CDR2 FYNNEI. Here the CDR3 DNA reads TGTGCCAGCAGTAAGACAGGGATCAATGAGCAGTTCTTC. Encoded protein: CASSKTGINEQFF.

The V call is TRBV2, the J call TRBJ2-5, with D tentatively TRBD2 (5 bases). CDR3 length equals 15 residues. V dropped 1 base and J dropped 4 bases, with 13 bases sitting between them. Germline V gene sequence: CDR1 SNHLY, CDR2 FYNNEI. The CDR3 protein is CASSEGTRGLETQYF. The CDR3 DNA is TGTGCCAGCAGTGAAGGGACTCGCGGGCTAGAGACCCAGTACTTC.

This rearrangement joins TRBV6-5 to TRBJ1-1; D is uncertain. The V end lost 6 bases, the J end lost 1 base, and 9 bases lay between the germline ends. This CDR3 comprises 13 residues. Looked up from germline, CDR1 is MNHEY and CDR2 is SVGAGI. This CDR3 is CASSARGNTEAFF. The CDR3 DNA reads TGTGCCAGCAGCGCGCGAGGGAACACTGAAGCTTTCTTT.

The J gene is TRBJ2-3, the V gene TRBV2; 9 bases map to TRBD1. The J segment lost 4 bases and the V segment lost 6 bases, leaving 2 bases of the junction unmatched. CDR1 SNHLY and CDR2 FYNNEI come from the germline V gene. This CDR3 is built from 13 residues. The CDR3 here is CASSRTGADTQYF. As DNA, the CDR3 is TGTGCCAGCAGCCGGACAGGGGCAGATACGCAGTATTTT. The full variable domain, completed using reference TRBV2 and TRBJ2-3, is EPEVTQTPSHQVTQMGQEVILRCVPISNHLYFYWYRQILGQKVEFLVSFYNNEISEKSEIFDDQFSVERPDGSNFTLKIRSTKLEDSAMYFCASSRTGADTQYFGPGTRLTVL.

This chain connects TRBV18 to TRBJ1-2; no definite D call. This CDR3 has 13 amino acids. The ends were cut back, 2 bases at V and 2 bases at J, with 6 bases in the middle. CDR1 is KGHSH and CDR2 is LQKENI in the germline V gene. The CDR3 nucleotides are TGTGCCAGCTCACCATCACAAAACTATGGCTACACCTTC. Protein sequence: CASSPSQNYGYTF.